These 5 T cell receptor beta chains share one sample of origin, sequenced in a study of vaccination and CD4 T cells after COVID-19. No antigen is known for these receptors. Treatment defined: roughly 10-day PBMC culture with coronavirus spike peptide pools or control peptides (ViraFEST assay). Researchers used the Oncomine TCR Beta short-read assay to sequence DNA from cultured CD4+ T cells. MiXCR was run by TCRdb on the PCR reads, yielding one entry per CDR3 protein. In the table there are some 14,000 distinct CDR3 sequences, 70% to 75% of which are singletons. What was sequenced was CD4+ T cells from blood, cultured in vitro. These receptor sequences come from a human donor who had recovered from COVID-19.

This clonotype was detected only once. CDR3 sequence (DNA): TGTGCCAGCAGTTCCCCGGGGGGAGGGAACACCATATATTTT. This sequence encodes CASSSPGGGNTIYF. This sequence joins TRBV6-5 and TRBJ1-3, with D tentatively TRBD1 (5 bases). The germline V and J ends were trimmed by 4 bases and 7 bases, with 14 bases remaining between them. The V gene's germline CDR1 is MNHEY and CDR2 SVGAGI. This CDR3 has 14 amino acids.

The V call is TRBV19, the J call TRBJ1-6, with D uncertain. The CDR3 is made up of 16 amino acids. CDR1 and CDR2 (germline): LNHDA, SQIVND (reference sequence). The V end was cut by 3 bases, the J end by 7 bases, with 16 bases between. This chain's CDR3 is CASSIVVGRTNSPLHF. The CDR3 coding sequence is TGTGCCAGTAGTATCGTGGTAGGCCGGACCAATTCACCCCTCCACTTT.

This clonotype appeared a few times. The rearrangement joins TRBV20-1 to TRBJ1-6; 8 bases fit TRBD1. Germline CDR1 and CDR2: DFQATT and SNEGSKA (reference sequence). V lost 5 bases and J lost 2; bases outside the gene matches: 5. This CDR3 is built from 15 residues. CDR3 bases: TGCAGTGCTGTGGACAGGGCCACCTATAATTCACCCCTCCACTTT. Amino acids: CSAVDRATYNSPLHF.

The chain joins TRBV12-3 or TRBV12-4 to TRBJ1-6; D possibly corresponds to TRBD1 (5 bases). Trimming removed 3 bases from V and 6 bases from J, with 12 bases in between. The CDR3 is 15 amino acids. CDR3 region: CASSLFQGPNSPLHF. The DNA of the CDR3 is TGTGCCAGCAGTTTGTTTCAGGGACCTAATTCACCCCTCCACTTT.

V is TRBV7-2 and J is TRBJ1-2; D is uncertain. V was pared by 1 base and J by 1 base, with 16 bases between. CDR3 length: 17 amino acids. Germline lookup yields CDR1 SGHTA and CDR2 FQGNSA. The CDR3 loop is CASSLGGGESLNYGYTF. DNA for the CDR3: TGTGCCAGCAGCTTAGGCGGCGGAGAGAGCCTTAACTATGGCTACACCTTC.